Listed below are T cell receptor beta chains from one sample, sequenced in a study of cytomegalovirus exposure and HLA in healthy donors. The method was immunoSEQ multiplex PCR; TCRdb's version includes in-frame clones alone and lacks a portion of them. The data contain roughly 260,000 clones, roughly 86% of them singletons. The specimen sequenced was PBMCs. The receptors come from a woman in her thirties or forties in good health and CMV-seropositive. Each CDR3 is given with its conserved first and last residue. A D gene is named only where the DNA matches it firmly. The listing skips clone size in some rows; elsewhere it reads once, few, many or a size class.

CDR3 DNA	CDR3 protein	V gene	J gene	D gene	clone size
TGCGCCAGCAGCCGGGGACTAGCGGGAGGGACAACCAGCACATCTACTCGAAACAATGAGCAGTTCTTC	CASSRGLAGGTTSTSTRNNEQFF	TRBV5-1	TRBJ2-1	TRBD2	.
TGTGCCAGCTTAAAAGACAGGGGGCTCCGTCAGCCCCAGCATTTT	CASLKDRGLRQPQHF	TRBV2	TRBJ1-5	TRBD1	.
TGTGCCAGCAGCTTAGCTGACTGGCGGGGGACCCAGTACTTC	CASSLADWRGTQYF	TRBV11-2	TRBJ2-5	.	.
TGTGCCAGCAGTCCTATACGGGGAGCCTACGAGCAGTACTTC	CASSPIRGAYEQYF	TRBV27	TRBJ2-7	.	.
TGTGCCATCAGTGATCCGGGACAGGGGCTGTATGAGCAGTTCTTC	CAISDPGQGLYEQFF	TRBV10-3	TRBJ2-1	TRBD1	.
TGTGCCAGCAGCCCTGGGACTCCCTCCCCCCGCGCCTACAATGAGCAGTTCTTC	CASSPGTPSPRAYNEQFF	TRBV9	TRBJ2-1	.	.
TGTGCCAGCAGCCATTCACAGGGGGCTTTACCTGCTAATGAAAAACTGTTTTTT	CASSHSQGALPANEKLFF	TRBV11-2	TRBJ1-4	TRBD1	.
TGTGCCAGCAGCTTTTTGGGGACTAGCGTAAACAATGAGCAGTTCTTC	CASSFLGTSVNNEQFF	TRBV7-2	TRBJ2-1	TRBD2	.
TGTGCCTGGAACAGGGGTGCTTCACCCCTCCACTTT	CAWNRGASPLHF	TRBV30	TRBJ1-6	TRBD1	.
TGTGCCAGCAGTAGGGGACAGGGAGTCGTGCTTGGCTACACCTTC	CASSRGQGVVLGYTF	TRBV6-5	TRBJ1-2	TRBD1	.
TGTGCCAGCAGCAAATCCAGGGGCTCGAACTATGGCTACACCTTC	CASSKSRGSNYGYTF	TRBV21-1	TRBJ1-2	.	.
TGTGCCAGCAGCAAGGGGATGACAGGGTTGAGCACCACTGAAGCTTTCTTT	CASSKGMTGLSTTEAFF	TRBV11-2	TRBJ1-1	TRBD1	.
TGTGCCAGCAGCGCATTCCAGGGGCAGAGCAATCAGCCCCAGCATTTT	CASSAFQGQSNQPQHF	TRBV7-8	TRBJ1-5	.	.
TGTGCCAGCCACAACAGGGTTCGGGAAGCTTTCTTT	CASHNRVREAFF	TRBV27	TRBJ1-1	.	.
TGTGCCAGCACCACCCCGGGACACCCTGCGACTGAAGCTTTCTTT	CASTTPGHPATEAFF	TRBV28	TRBJ1-1	.	.
TGTGCCAGCAGTTCTACAGGGTACACTGAAGCTTTCTTT	CASSSTGYTEAFF	TRBV6-5	TRBJ1-1	.	.
TGTGCCTGGAGCCCTAATCCGCAATATTCACCCCTCCACTTT	CAWSPNPQYSPLHF	TRBV30	TRBJ1-6	.	.
TGTGCCAGCTCACCACTTGACGGAGGGCAGTTCTTC	CASSPLDGGQFF	TRBV18	TRBJ2-1	.	once
TGTGCCAGCAGCTACAGCGGGTCCACAGATACGCAGTATTTT	CASSYSGSTDTQYF	TRBV9	TRBJ2-3	.	.
TGTGCCAGCAGTCCCCAGACTAGCGGGAACTACAATGAGCAGTTCTTC	CASSPQTSGNYNEQFF	TRBV7-9	TRBJ2-1	TRBD2	.
TGTGCCAGCAGTTTGCGGGAGGGCCGTGATACGCAGTATTTT	CASSLREGRDTQYF	TRBV27	TRBJ2-3	TRBD2	.
TGTGCCAGCAGTCTCTTTGACTCGTACACCGGGGAGCTGTTTTTT	CASSLFDSYTGELFF	TRBV14	TRBJ2-2	.	.
TGTGCCAGCAGTCGCGGGACAGGTGGTAATGAGCAGTTCTTC	CASSRGTGGNEQFF	TRBV6-6	TRBJ2-1	TRBD1	.
TGTGCCTGGAGTGAAGACACGTCCTACGAGCAGTACTTC	CAWSEDTSYEQYF	TRBV30	TRBJ2-7	.	.
TGTGCCAGCAGCTTAGTACAGGTTGAGCAGTTCTTC	CASSLVQVEQFF	TRBV11-2	TRBJ2-1	.	.
TGCGCCAGCAGCCTATCAGGACTAGCGGGGGCCCTCGAGCAGTACTTC	CASSLSGLAGALEQYF	TRBV5-1	TRBJ2-7	TRBD2	.
TGTGCCAGCAGCTACTCAGGGCTAATAAACACTGAAGCTTTCTTT	CASSYSGLINTEAFF	TRBV5-8	TRBJ1-1	.	.
TGTGCCAGCAGCCCAGGGACAGGGAACACTGAAGCTTTCTTT	CASSPGTGNTEAFF	TRBV9	TRBJ1-1	TRBD1	.
TGTGCCAGCAGCTTCGGGAGCGCCTACGAGGTGCAGTACTTC	CASSFGSAYEVQYF	TRBV7-9	TRBJ2-7	.	.
TGTGCCAGCAGTCGGACTAGGTTTCAAATGAGCTCCTACAATGAGCAGTTCTTC	CASSRTRFQMSSYNEQFF	TRBV7-2	TRBJ2-1	TRBD2	.
TGTGCCAGCAGGGGTGCTAGCGGGGGGCACACCGGGGAGCTGTTTTTT	CASRGASGGHTGELFF	TRBV5-6	TRBJ2-2	TRBD2	.
TGTGCCAGCAGCTCCTCACGGGGTATAAACGAGCAGTACTTC	CASSSSRGINEQYF	TRBV6-5	TRBJ2-7	.	.
TGTGCCAGCAGCCAAGAGGTACTAGCGTTAGCCTACGAGCAGTACTTC	CASSQEVLALAYEQYF	TRBV4-2	TRBJ2-7	TRBD2	.
TGTGCCAGCAGCTCCAACGCCCGACAGGGAACCTCCTCTGGAAACACCATATATTTT	CASSSNARQGTSSGNTIYF	TRBV7-8	TRBJ1-3	TRBD1	.
TGTGCCATCCAGGGCGCCACCTACGAGCAGTACTTC	CAIQGATYEQYF	TRBV10-3	TRBJ2-7	.	.
TGCGCCAGCAGCCAAGGGACAGCGAACACCGGGGAGCTGTTTTTT	CASSQGTANTGELFF	TRBV4-3	TRBJ2-2	.	.
TGTGCCTGGAGTGTATATGGCCTTAGCACAGATACGCAGTATTTT	CAWSVYGLSTDTQYF	TRBV30	TRBJ2-3	.	once
TGCGCCAGCAGCCAAGATGGACAATATAATTCACCCCTCCACTTT	CASSQDGQYNSPLHF	TRBV4-3	TRBJ1-6	.	.
TGTGCCAGCAGCAAAGCTTCCCTATATTTCTCTGGGGCCAACGTCCTGACTTTC	CASSKASLYFSGANVLTF	TRBV21-1	TRBJ2-6	.	.
TGTGCCAGCAGCTTAGCCAGGGCGAACACCGGGGAGCTGTTTTTT	CASSLARANTGELFF	TRBV7-8	TRBJ2-2	.	.
TGCGCCAGCAGCCAATCCTTGAGGGCTAGCGGGAGGAACACAGATACGCAGTATTTT	CASSQSLRASGRNTDTQYF	TRBV4-3	TRBJ2-3	TRBD2	.
TGTGCCAGCAGCTTAGGCAGGGCCCGCTCTGGGGCCAACGTCCTGACTTTC	CASSLGRARSGANVLTF	TRBV7-2	TRBJ2-6	.	.
TGTGCCAGCGCCCGGGGAGTGGATAATTCACCCCTCCACTTT	CASARGVDNSPLHF	TRBV18	TRBJ1-6	.	.
TGTGCCAGCAGCTATAGGGAGGTTACTGAAGCTTTCTTT	CASSYREVTEAFF	TRBV5-4	TRBJ1-1	.	once
TGTGCCAGTACCGACAGGGGGCAAGGGGATGGCTACACCTTC	CASTDRGQGDGYTF	TRBV19	TRBJ1-2	TRBD1	.
TGTGCCAGCAGCTTCACTAGCGGTTCCTACGAGCAGTACTTC	CASSFTSGSYEQYF	TRBV7-2	TRBJ2-7	TRBD2	.
TGTGCCAGTAGCCCTCAGGGGGGAGTAGAGACCCAGTACTTC	CASSPQGGVETQYF	TRBV19	TRBJ2-5	.	.
TGTGCCAGCAGCCAAGATATCCGGACAGGGAGGTCACCCCTCCACTTT	CASSQDIRTGRSPLHF	TRBV4-2	TRBJ1-6	TRBD1	.
TGTGCCAGCAGTGCCTCTATTCTTTCACCCCTCCACTTT	CASSASILSPLHF	TRBV6-4	TRBJ1-6	.	.
TGTGCCAGCTCACCAGGACTAGCGGGATTGGAGCAGTACTTC	CASSPGLAGLEQYF	TRBV18	TRBJ2-7	TRBD2	.
TGTGCCAGCAGCTCGGGGCGGGAATTGGGTGAGCAGTACTTC	CASSSGRELGEQYF	TRBV11-1	TRBJ2-7	.	.
TGCGCCAGCAGCAGAACTAGCGAGAGCTCCTACAATGAGCAGTTCTTC	CASSRTSESSYNEQFF	TRBV5-1	TRBJ2-1	TRBD2	.